This TCR beta chain was retrieved from a study of T cells in Graves' hyperthyroidism and ophthalmopathy (dated by TCRdb to the late 2010s). General notes on the study: Peripheral blood samples were taken at initial diagnosis, before any treatment was given. To identify distinguishing TCR V-J signatures, a discovery cohort of 100 patients was used, comprising 43 with Graves' ophthalmopathy and around 57 with stable Graves' hyperthyroidism. Whether ophthalmopathy could be predicted prospectively was tested in an independent validation cohort made up of some 20 hyperthyroidism patients plus 17 patients who later progressed to ophthalmopathy. The 75 to 100 discovery patients were randomly split 7:3 into training and test sets. The study also compared thyroid tissue and blood T-cell repertoires from over 5 Graves' hyperthyroidism patients. Once sampling was done, hyperthyroidism patients were given methimazole at a starting dose of 30 mg daily, whereas ophthalmopathy patients were given high-dose intravenous methylprednisolone. The paper describes TCR Vbeta CDR3 sequencing of around 140 peripheral blood samples, made up of approximately 40 ophthalmopathy patients, around 78 hyperthyroidism patients and 17 progressor patients.

TCR beta CDR3 regions were amplified from RNA transcripts. A first-round RT-PCR of the TCR CDR3 used the HTBI primer set with the Qiagen OneStep RT-PCR kit. Libraries were constructed in a second round of multiplex PCR, after which size selection and purification were performed. Libraries were sequenced paired-end with 100 bp reads on an Illumina HiSeq2000. As for the authors' bioinformatics: SOAPnuke was used to process the raw data, throwing out any read that contained adapters or uncalled bases, had a mean Phred below 15, or lacked an exact constant-primer or identifier match. High-quality paired reads were merged using COPE v1.2.5, and each unique nucleotide sequence was defined as a clonotype. MiTCR v1.1 was used to align clonotypes to the IMGT TRBV, TRBD and TRBJ reference segments. The analysis included only V-J combinations with a frequency above 0.0001, which together covered 99% to 99.2% of the repertoires. The TCS score was defined as F50 (clonal expansion) divided by E x V (chaos), with BLOSUM62-based TCRdist calculated between CDR3 peptides within each V-J. Welch's t-statistics and random forest reduced around 520 V-J features to 13, which were used in a naive Bayes classifier (R e1071). Using fastp at Q25 and MiXCR, TCRdb reprocessed the public reads and kept productive beta chains. When rows share a CDR3 protein, they turn into one entry using the most common DNA and genes. TCRdb's processing, not the authors', yielded these V and J calls. In all, the sample holds hundreds of thousands of distinct CDR3 sequences, and 25% of those were seen once. Clones ranked in the top ten supply approximately 25% of the sample.

In this sample, this clonotype turned up many times. The clone's antigen remains unknown. No base quality values were provided; no much bigger clone lies one nucleotide off. Hyperthyroidism patients were newly diagnosed, had a disease duration of under 2 months, and were aged 18 to 65 years. Any patient with an uncontrolled infection, another autoimmune disease, pregnancy or lactation was excluded. Diagnoses were established on the basis of clinical symptoms, serum thyroxine and TRAb, thyroid ultrasound, and orbital computed tomography. For progressor patients, blood was drawn at the first diagnosis of hyperthyroidism, before any ophthalmopathy symptoms had appeared. Ficoll-Paque density gradient centrifugation was used to isolate PBMCs from approximately 10 ml of fresh peripheral blood. Progressor patients were initially diagnosed with Graves' hyperthyroidism and developed ophthalmopathy during follow-up. Total RNA was extracted with Trizol reagent, and quality was checked on an Agilent 2100 Bioanalyzer.

Study-wide findings and limitations: Blood samples also contained most of the expanded thyroid clonotypes (frequency above 0.001), which suggests that blood repertoires may reflect thyroid immune responses. Sample size was not statistically predetermined, and blinding of investigators to group allocation was not performed. In validation, progression to ophthalmopathy was predicted by the model with 70.59% sensitivity and 72% to 85% specificity, a median of around 5.9 months before onset. In cross-validation, a model built on a 13 V-J signature told ophthalmopathy apart from stable hyperthyroidism with 85% to 90% sensitivity and approximately 81% specificity, and in testing the same model reached 80%/75%.

From the cysteine through the phenylalanine, the CDR3 covers 15 amino acids. The sequence is cut down to CDR3 DNA, 45 bases in frame from base 1. CDR1 and CDR2 (SGHDT, YYEEEE) derive from the germline V gene. Clipping removes 4 bases from V and 2 bases from J, with 6 as the unmatched junction base count. Sequencing was done on a sample of blood. This TCR was recovered from a middle-aged man with Graves' hyperthyroidism that later progressed to Graves' ophthalmopathy. This chain is built from TRBV5-6 and TRBJ1-5, with TRBD1 identical over 7 junction bases. The CDR3 reads as follows: CASSIRDRGNQPQHF. The DNA sequence is as follows: TGTGCCAGCAGCATCCGGGACAGAGGCAATCAGCCCCAGCATTTT.